The 20 T cell receptor beta chains given below trace back to one sample, sequenced in a study of blood T cell repertoires in COVID-19. Generated by immunoSEQ multiplex PCR, the TCRdb table keeps only in-frame clones and is missing some. Here the sample spans a few hundred thousand clones, 86% being singletons. The sample comprised peripheral blood. The origin of the receptors is a woman between 55 and 75 years old with COVID-19, enrolled during active disease.

The genes are TRBV29-1 and TRBJ2-3, with 7 bases matching TRBD2. Unmatched junction bases numbered 12, after V lost 4 bases and J lost 5 bases. This CDR3 has 15 amino acids. Germline V lookup: CDR1 SQVTM, CDR2 ANQGSEA. The CDR3 DNA reads as TGCAGCGTTGCCGGGCTCCTATGGGAGGGAGATACGCAGTATTTT. It encodes CSVAGLLWEGDTQYF.

A word on this clone: This specimen includes other DNA sequences encoding the same CDR3. The rearrangement joins TRBV7-9 to TRBJ1-1; tentative D call: TRBD1 (6 bases). The CDR3 totals 11 residues. V was cut by 1 base and J by 11 bases, with 8 bases left in between. Looked up from germline, CDR1 is SEHNR and CDR2 is FQNEAQ (reference sequence). The CDR3 sequence is CASSLDREAFF. The CDR3 DNA sequence: TGTGCCAGCAGCTTAGACAGGGAGGCTTTCTTT.

A single count supports this clone. The genes are TRBV6-6 and TRBJ1-6, with 10 bases lining up with TRBD1. Trimming took 2 bases from V and 13 from J; bases not matched to a gene: 8. The CDR3 runs to 15 residues. Germline V lookup: CDR1 MNHNY, CDR2 SVGAGI (reference sequence). This CDR3 is CASSYLGTGESPLHF. The CDR3 DNA reads as TGTGCCAGCAGTTACCTGGGGACAGGGGAATCGCCCCTCCACTTT.

The CDR3 loop is CASSFDGGQPQHF. CDR3 DNA sequence: TGTGCCAGCAGCTTTGACGGCGGTCAGCCCCAGCATTTT. The V call is TRBV7-3, the J call TRBJ1-5; D is uncertain. V was pared by 3 bases and J by 6 bases, with 9 bases between. Germline values: CDR1 SGHTA, CDR2 FQGTGA. This CDR3 has 13 residues.

The chain links TRBV19 to TRBJ2-1; TRBD2 might be the D (6 bases). The CDR3 spans 16 residues. Germline CDR1 and CDR2: LNHDA and SQIVND (reference sequence). The V and J ends lost 5 bases and 5 bases respectively, with 19 bases between them. CDR3 nucleotide sequence: TGTGCCAGTAGTCCCGACGAGTCGCGGGGTAACAATGAGCAGTTCTTC. This gives the protein CASSPDESRGNNEQFF.

This chain links TRBV15 with TRBJ1-5; 9 bases map to TRBD1. The trim removed 5 bases at V and 6 bases at J, leaving 11 bases unmatched. Germline V gene data show CDR1 as LNHNV and CDR2 as YYDKDF (reference sequence). The CDR3 is made up of 16 amino acids. In DNA form, the CDR3 reads TGTGCCACCAGCGCGGGGTGGGGACAGGGACTTCAGCCCCAGCATTTT. Protein: CATSAGWGQGLQPQHF.

This clone was found a few times. The chain links TRBV7-2 to TRBJ1-1; a weak D match, TRBD1 (5 bases). The length of the CDR3 is 14 residues. The ends were cut back, 2 bases at V and 1 base at J, with 8 bases in the middle. Germline CDR1 reads SGHTA; CDR2 reads FQGNSA. As DNA, the CDR3 is TGTGCCAGCAGCTTAATGGGGGGGAACACTGAAGCTTTCTTT. Translation: CASSLMGGNTEAFF. Drawing the rest from reference TRBV7-2 and TRBJ1-1, the complete variable domain is GAGVSQSPSNKVTEKGKDVELRCDPISGHTALYWYRQSLGQGLEFLIYFQGNSAPDKSGLPSDRFSAERTGGSVSTLTIQRTQQEDSAVYLCASSLMGGNTEAFFGQGTRLTVV.

The rearrangement links TRBV2 to TRBJ2-3; a possible D gene is TRBD2 (5 bases). The CDR3 is 11 amino acids. Germline V gives CDR1 SNHLY, CDR2 FYNNEI. V lost 6 bases, J lost 5 bases, and 6 bases lay in between. This CDR3 reads CASRREDTQYF. In DNA form, the CDR3 reads TGTGCCAGCAGGAGGGAAGATACGCAGTATTTT. Looking up the rest from reference TRBV2 and TRBJ2-3 gives the full variable domain: EPEVTQTPSHQVTQMGQEVILRCVPISNHLYFYWYRQILGQKVEFLVSFYNNEISEKSEIFDDQFSVERPDGSNFTLKIRSTKLEDSAMYFCASRREDTQYFGPGTRLTVL.

The chain links TRBV18 to TRBJ2-6; 8 bases are a match to TRBD1. The length of the CDR3 is 18 residues. Germline CDR1 KGHSH, CDR2 LQKENI. V shed 3 bases and J 0 bases; nucleotides not matched to a gene: 7. For the CDR3, the DNA is TGTGCCAGCTCACCTCAGGGGGCTTGGCTCTCTGGGGCCAACGTCCTGACTTTC. Translating it yields CASSPQGAWLSGANVLTF.

This clone has a handful of counts. This chain joins TRBV5-1 and TRBJ2-7; 7 nucleotides align to TRBD1. This CDR3 is built from 14 residues. Germline V gene lookup returns CDR1 SGHRS and CDR2 YFSETQ. With 0 bases clipped from V and 4 bases from J, the junction kept 4 bases outside the gene matches. The CDR3 DNA reads TGCGCCAGCAGCTTGGAAGGGGGCCCATACGAGCAGTACTTC. Amino acids: CASSLEGGPYEQYF. The whole variable domain, filled in from reference TRBV5-1 and TRBJ2-7, reads KAGVTQTPRYLIKTRGQQVTLSCSPISGHRSVSWYQQTPGQGLQFLFEYFSETQRNKGNFPGRFSGRQFSNSRSEMNVSTLELGDSALYLCASSLEGGPYEQYFGPGTRLTVT.

This chain connects TRBV7-3 to TRBJ2-3; 12 bases are shared with TRBD2. V lost 5 bases, J lost 4 bases, and 4 bases stayed unmatched. CDR3 length equals 15 residues. Germline-derived CDR1 and CDR2 are SGHTA and FQGTGA. In nucleotides, the CDR3 is TGTGCCAGCAGCGCTAGCGGGGGGGCGGCAGATACGCAGTATTTT. Translated: CASSASGGAADTQYF.

This clone was detected only once. The chain has TRBV9 and TRBJ1-6, with a tentative D call TRBD1 (5 bases). V was pared by 3 bases and J by 9 bases, with 13 bases between. Germline V CDR1 and CDR2: SGDLS, YYNGEE. This CDR3 has 14 residues. The chain's CDR3 is CASSGWQGGSPLHF. CDR3 sequence (DNA): TGTGCCAGCAGCGGCTGGCAGGGTGGTTCACCCCTCCACTTT.

This chain links TRBV3-1 (or the pseudogene TRBV3-2) with TRBJ2-7, with D perhaps TRBD1 (6 bases). V lost 2 bases to trimming and J lost 2 bases, with 13 bases between them. Germline V CDR1 and CDR2: LGHDT, YNNKEL (reference sequence). The CDR3 extends over 15 amino acids. The CDR3 sequence: CASSQSGQGTYEQYF. As DNA, the CDR3 is TGTGCCAGCAGCCAATCGGGACAAGGAACCTACGAGCAGTACTTC.

V and J are TRBV6-1 and TRBJ2-3; D may be TRBD2 (6 bases). Trimming pared 0 bases from V and 5 bases from J, leaving 21 bases between. The CDR3 is 18 residues long. Germline CDR1 reads MNHNS; CDR2 reads SASEGT. CDR3 loop: CASSEALSGRGALDTQYF. CDR3 nucleotides: TGTGCCAGCAGTGAAGCGCTTTCCGGGCGGGGAGCTTTAGATACGCAGTATTTT.

This clone was detected once. The chain joins TRBV6-2 or TRBV6-3 to TRBJ1-2, with 7 bases matching TRBD1. Unmatched junction bases numbered 15, after V lost 4 bases and J lost 4 bases. Germline assignment: CDR1 MNHEY and CDR2 SVGEGT. This CDR3 spans 17 amino acids. The CDR3 loop is CASSFRLPGDSSYGYTF. The CDR3 bases are TGTGCCAGCAGTTTTCGCCTCCCAGGGGACAGCTCCTATGGCTACACCTTC.

The chain couples TRBV7-9 to TRBJ2-7, with D perhaps TRBD1 (5 bases). The V and J ends lost 7 bases and 2 bases respectively, with 18 bases between them. Germline V CDR1 and CDR2: SEHNR, FQNEAQ (reference sequence). This CDR3 is 15 amino acids long. The CDR3 is CASTKGQASAYEQYF. CDR3 coding DNA: TGTGCCAGCACCAAGGGGCAGGCTTCAGCCTACGAGCAGTACTTC.

The CDR3 coding sequence is TGCGCCAGCAGCTCCCCTCTAGCGGGGGTCTCCTACGAGCAGTACTTC. Residues: CASSSPLAGVSYEQYF. This chain joins TRBV5-1 and TRBJ2-7; 10 bases align to TRBD2. Germline CDR1 SGHRS, CDR2 YFSETQ. Trimming cost V 3 bases and J 0 bases; bases outside gene matches: 6. The CDR3 contains 16 residues.

The V and J genes are TRBV6-5 and TRBJ2-4, with 7 bases identical to TRBD1. V gave up 6 bases and J gave up 5 bases; unmatched junction bases: 4. The CDR3 is 13 residues long. Germline CDR1 reads MNHEY; CDR2 reads SVGAGI. CDR3 sequence: CASRGQGENIQYF. The CDR3 DNA reads TGTGCCAGCAGGGGTCAGGGGGAAAACATTCAGTACTTC.

The rearrangement uses TRBV10-3 and TRBJ1-1, with a weak D call TRBD1 (5 bases). CDR1 is ENHRY and CDR2 is SYGVKD in the germline V gene. V shed 3 bases and J shed 12 bases, with 17 bases lying between them. This CDR3 has 13 residues. CDR3 sequence (DNA): TGTGCCATCAGTGAAGGTTTGGCAGGGTGGACTTTCTTT. It codes for CAISEGLAGWTFF.

This clone was recorded only once. The genes are TRBV9 and TRBJ2-7, with D possibly being TRBD2 (6 bases). Per the germline V gene, CDR1 is SGDLS and CDR2 is YYNGEE. The length of the CDR3 is 14 residues. Trimming cost V 3 bases and J 5 bases, with 15 bases left between them. CDR3 in amino acids: CASSAARGRNEQYF. The CDR3 nucleotides read TGTGCCAGCAGCGCAGCGCGGGGCCGAAACGAGCAGTACTTC.